This TCR beta chain was identified during a study of blood T cell repertoires in COVID-19. Study details: Acute-phase and convalescent COVID-19 samples originated in the United States, Italy and Spain. Sources were T cells, B-cell-depleted T cells, or PBMCs; the material itself was cDNA or gDNA.

V dropped 6 bases and J dropped 3 bases, with 18 bases sitting between them. CDR1 SGHDT and CDR2 YYEEEE come from the germline V gene. CDR3 size: 15 residues. Per the original methods: Reference gene primer amplification in the assay estimated nucleated cell counts. Generated by immunoSEQ multiplex PCR, the TCRdb table keeps only in-frame clones and is missing some. D and trimming come from the DNA, and the V and J calls and clone size come from that table. The sample lists just over 75,000 clones, 75% to 90% occurring once. Sequenced input: peripheral blood. V and J are TRBV5-6 and TRBJ1-2; D is undetermined. The source of this sequence is a man aged 60 to 75 with active or convalescent COVID-19. CDR3 residues: CASKTEATRHYGYTF. DNA for the CDR3: TGTGCCAGCAAAACTGAGGCAACCCGACACTATGGCTACACCTTC.